The rows below give T cell receptor beta chains drawn from one sample of a study of spatial heterogeneity in lung cancer. TCRdb reprocessed the 5' RACE reads with MiXCR, giving one entry per CDR3 protein. The sample lists a few thousand distinct CDR3 sequences; roughly 8% were seen once. The material sequenced was lung tumor tissue, taken at surgery. These receptors originate from a female donor with early-stage non-small cell lung cancer. CDR3s include the opening cysteine and the closing phenylalanine or tryptophan. The D gene is left open where the match is weak. The size of a clone is reported for some rows only, either as once, few or many, or as a class for expanded clones.

D gene: .
J gene: TRBJ1-6
V gene: TRBV7-2
clone size: medium-sized
CDR3 protein: CASSLDGVVNSPLHF
CDR3 DNA: TGTGCCAGCAGCTTAGACGGGGTAGTTAATTCACCCCTCCACTTT

D gene: .
J gene: TRBJ2-3
V gene: TRBV7-2
clone size: medium-sized
CDR3 protein: CASRPQNTDTQYF
CDR3 DNA: TGTGCCAGCAGACCCCAGAACACAGATACGCAGTATTTT

D gene: .
J gene: TRBJ2-1
V gene: TRBV19
clone size: many
CDR3 protein: CASSIRGLQNEQFF
CDR3 DNA: TGTGCCAGTAGTATTAGGGGACTGCAAAATGAGCAGTTCTTC

D gene: .
J gene: TRBJ1-5
V gene: TRBV7-8
clone size: medium-sized
CDR3 protein: CASSLGRGINQPQHF
CDR3 DNA: TGTGCCAGCAGCTTAGGGAGGGGGATCAATCAGCCCCAGCATTTT

D gene: TRBD2
J gene: TRBJ2-1
V gene: TRBV10-2
clone size: many
CDR3 protein: CATQGLAGGTGGNEQFF
CDR3 DNA: TGCGCCACCCAGGGGTTAGCGGGAGGCACCGGAGGAAATGAGCAGTTCTTC

D gene: .
J gene: TRBJ1-2
V gene: TRBV21-1
clone size: many
CDR3 protein: CASSNPEDIDRAGYGYTF
CDR3 DNA: TGTGCCAGCAGCAATCCGGAGGATATCGACAGGGCTGGATATGGCTACACCTTC

D gene: .
J gene: TRBJ2-3
V gene: TRBV6-1
clone size: medium-sized
CDR3 protein: CASSEPLPGGTDTQYF
CDR3 DNA: TGTGCCAGCAGTGAACCTCTCCCAGGGGGCACAGATACGCAGTATTTT

D gene: .
J gene: TRBJ1-5
V gene: TRBV19
clone size: medium-sized
CDR3 protein: CASSPGDRGRGQPQHF
CDR3 DNA: TGTGCCAGTAGCCCAGGGGATCGGGGGCGAGGTCAGCCCCAGCATTTT

D gene: TRBD1
J gene: TRBJ2-1
V gene: TRBV29-1
clone size: many
CDR3 protein: CSATRPGTAYNEQFF
CDR3 DNA: TGCAGCGCCACTAGGCCCGGGACAGCCTACAATGAGCAGTTCTTC

D gene: TRBD2
J gene: TRBJ2-1
V gene: TRBV6-2/TRBV6-3
clone size: many
CDR3 protein: CASSYRTSGDQGQFF
CDR3 DNA: TGTGCCAGCAGTTACCGGACTAGCGGGGATCAGGGGCAGTTCTTC

D gene: .
J gene: TRBJ1-5
V gene: TRBV28
clone size: many
CDR3 protein: CASSASRPPPYQPQHF
CDR3 DNA: TGTGCCAGCAGCGCGTCAAGGCCACCCCCATATCAGCCCCAGCATTTT

D gene: TRBD1
J gene: TRBJ2-7
V gene: TRBV12-3/TRBV12-4
clone size: few
CDR3 protein: CASSTGQRTSEQYF
CDR3 DNA: TGTGCCAGCAGCACGGGACAGCGAACGTCCGAGCAGTACTTC

D gene: TRBD1
J gene: TRBJ2-4
V gene: TRBV20-1
clone size: many
CDR3 protein: CSASQGAQNIQYF
CDR3 DNA: TGCAGTGCTAGTCAGGGGGCCCAAAACATTCAGTACTTC

D gene: .
J gene: TRBJ2-7
V gene: TRBV5-1
clone size: .
CDR3 protein: CASSSDQGNTYEQYF
CDR3 DNA: TGCGCCAGCAGCAGTGATCAGGGGAACACCTACGAGCAGTACTTC

D gene: TRBD1
J gene: TRBJ2-5
V gene: TRBV20-1
clone size: many
CDR3 protein: CSAKGNTGDQETQYF
CDR3 DNA: TGCAGTGCTAAGGGGAACACAGGGGATCAAGAGACCCAGTACTTC

D gene: TRBD1
J gene: TRBJ2-6
V gene: TRBV7-3
clone size: many
CDR3 protein: CASSPVGQGAAGANVLTF
CDR3 DNA: TGTGCCAGCAGCCCCGTGGGACAGGGGGCTGCTGGGGCCAACGTCCTGACTTTC

D gene: TRBD1
J gene: TRBJ1-2
V gene: TRBV19
clone size: medium-sized
CDR3 protein: CASVGTGNYGYTF
CDR3 DNA: TGTGCCAGTGTCGGGACAGGGAACTATGGCTACACCTTC

D gene: .
J gene: TRBJ2-3
V gene: TRBV5-5
clone size: .
CDR3 protein: CASSLGPAEAQYF
CDR3 DNA: TGTGCCAGCAGCTTGGGCCCCGCCGAGGCGCAGTATTTT

D gene: .
J gene: TRBJ1-1
V gene: TRBV7-9
clone size: many
CDR3 protein: CASSLSLSTEAFF
CDR3 DNA: TGTGCCAGCAGCTTATCTCTGTCCACTGAAGCTTTCTTT

D gene: TRBD1
J gene: TRBJ2-7
V gene: TRBV15
clone size: .
CDR3 protein: CATSRRQGARSYEQYF
CDR3 DNA: TGTGCCACCAGCAGGCGACAGGGGGCTCGATCCTACGAGCAGTACTTC

D gene: .
J gene: TRBJ2-7
V gene: TRBV23-1
clone size: large
CDR3 protein: CASSPRMSYEQYF
CDR3 DNA: TGCGCCAGCTCCCCGCGGATGTCCTACGAGCAGTACTTC

D gene: .
J gene: TRBJ1-6
V gene: TRBV4-3
clone size: medium-sized
CDR3 protein: CASSQEIKGSGPPLHF
CDR3 DNA: TGCGCCAGCAGCCAAGAAATCAAGGGATCCGGGCCACCCCTCCACTTT

D gene: TRBD2
J gene: TRBJ2-5
V gene: TRBV6-5
clone size: many
CDR3 protein: CASSYSGRGAGGLETQYF
CDR3 DNA: TGTGCCAGCAGTTACTCGGGGAGGGGAGCGGGGGGGCTGGAGACCCAGTACTTC

D gene: .
J gene: TRBJ2-1
V gene: TRBV7-8
clone size: many
CDR3 protein: CASSFPSGISYNEQFF
CDR3 DNA: TGTGCCAGCAGCTTCCCGTCAGGGATATCGTACAATGAGCAGTTCTTC

D gene: .
J gene: TRBJ2-2
V gene: TRBV12-3/TRBV12-4
clone size: many
CDR3 protein: CASSFLLNGELFF
CDR3 DNA: TGTGCCAGCAGTTTTCTTCTCAACGGGGAGCTGTTTTTT

D gene: .
J gene: TRBJ2-3
V gene: TRBV7-2
clone size: medium-sized
CDR3 protein: CASSRLGRSTDTQYF
CDR3 DNA: TGTGCCAGCAGCCGACTGGGACGGAGCACAGATACGCAGTATTTT

D gene: .
J gene: TRBJ1-2
V gene: TRBV28
clone size: medium-sized
CDR3 protein: CASSPRGGRGYGYTF
CDR3 DNA: TGTGCCAGCAGCCCTAGGGGCGGGAGGGGCTATGGCTACACCTTC

D gene: TRBD1
J gene: TRBJ2-5
V gene: TRBV29-1
clone size: medium-sized
CDR3 protein: CSVMGQASGETQYF
CDR3 DNA: TGCAGCGTCATGGGACAGGCCTCGGGAGAGACCCAGTACTTC

D gene: .
J gene: TRBJ2-4
V gene: TRBV5-6
clone size: many
CDR3 protein: CASSLGARNIQYF
CDR3 DNA: TGTGCCAGCAGCTTGGGGGCCAGAAACATTCAGTACTTC

D gene: TRBD1
J gene: TRBJ2-2
V gene: TRBV5-6
clone size: many
CDR3 protein: CASSETGGVDTGELFF
CDR3 DNA: TGTGCCAGCAGCGAGACAGGGGGCGTAGACACCGGGGAGCTGTTTTTT

D gene: .
J gene: TRBJ1-3
V gene: TRBV12-3/TRBV12-4
clone size: medium-sized
CDR3 protein: CASSPDGTRSGNTIYF
CDR3 DNA: TGTGCCAGCAGTCCCGACGGGACCCGCTCTGGAAACACCATATATTTT

D gene: .
J gene: TRBJ1-1
V gene: TRBV18
clone size: medium-sized
CDR3 protein: CASSPPLNTEAFF
CDR3 DNA: TGTGCCAGCTCACCACCCTTGAACACTGAAGCTTTCTTT

D gene: .
J gene: TRBJ2-5
V gene: TRBV6-4
clone size: .
CDR3 protein: CASSDREETQYF
CDR3 DNA: TGTGCCAGCAGTGACAGGGAAGAGACCCAGTACTTC

D gene: .
J gene: TRBJ1-1
V gene: TRBV10-3
clone size: medium-sized
CDR3 protein: CAISVGEGNTEAFF
CDR3 DNA: TGTGCCATCAGTGTCGGCGAAGGTAACACTGAAGCTTTCTTT

D gene: TRBD1
J gene: TRBJ2-5
V gene: TRBV10-3
clone size: once
CDR3 protein: CAISSDRGYQETQYF
CDR3 DNA: TGTGCCATCAGTTCGGACAGGGGGTATCAAGAGACCCAGTACTTC

D gene: .
J gene: TRBJ1-2
V gene: TRBV6-2/TRBV6-3
clone size: medium-sized
CDR3 protein: CASSWDRSSVTF
CDR3 DNA: TGTGCCAGCAGTTGGGACCGCTCCTCGGTCACCTTC

D gene: .
J gene: TRBJ1-1
V gene: TRBV2
clone size: few
CDR3 protein: CASSEAGRGPVWEAFF
CDR3 DNA: TGTGCCAGCAGTGAAGCCGGCCGGGGGCCAGTCTGGGAAGCTTTCTTT

D gene: .
J gene: TRBJ2-7
V gene: TRBV20-1
clone size: many
CDR3 protein: CSAREALAREQYF
CDR3 DNA: TGCAGTGCTAGAGAAGCACTTGCGCGCGAGCAGTACTTC

D gene: .
J gene: TRBJ2-7
V gene: TRBV2
clone size: many
CDR3 protein: CAIGHSYEQYF
CDR3 DNA: TGTGCCATAGGACATTCCTACGAGCAGTACTTC

D gene: .
J gene: TRBJ2-5
V gene: TRBV11-2
clone size: .
CDR3 protein: CASSLGPQETQYF
CDR3 DNA: TGTGCCAGCAGCTTAGGGCCCCAAGAGACCCAGTACTTC

D gene: .
J gene: TRBJ2-7
V gene: TRBV7-8
clone size: medium-sized
CDR3 protein: CASSLARGYEQYF
CDR3 DNA: TGTGCCAGCAGCTTAGCAAGGGGGTACGAGCAGTACTTC

D gene: .
J gene: TRBJ1-1
V gene: TRBV3-1
clone size: medium-sized
CDR3 protein: CASSQEWRARNTEAFF
CDR3 DNA: TGTGCCAGCAGCCAAGAGTGGCGGGCGCGAAACACTGAAGCTTTCTTT

D gene: .
J gene: TRBJ2-3
V gene: TRBV14
clone size: .
CDR3 protein: CASSQAGWRTDTQYF
CDR3 DNA: TGTGCCAGCAGCCAGGCGGGGTGGCGTACAGATACGCAGTATTTT

D gene: .
J gene: TRBJ1-5
V gene: TRBV27
clone size: medium-sized
CDR3 protein: CASSLSNMGRGSNQPQHF
CDR3 DNA: TGTGCCAGCAGTTTATCGAATATGGGGCGCGGTAGCAATCAGCCCCAGCATTTT

D gene: TRBD2
J gene: TRBJ2-1
V gene: TRBV5-4
clone size: large
CDR3 protein: CASSFLAGKPYNEQFF
CDR3 DNA: TGTGCCAGCAGCTTCTTAGCGGGAAAGCCCTACAATGAGCAGTTCTTC

D gene: .
J gene: TRBJ2-7
V gene: TRBV5-4
clone size: medium-sized
CDR3 protein: CASSSGPEQYF
CDR3 DNA: TGTGCCAGCAGCTCGGGACCCGAGCAGTACTTC

D gene: TRBD2
J gene: TRBJ2-1
V gene: TRBV23-1
clone size: many
CDR3 protein: CASSQSRASGRSDEQFF
CDR3 DNA: TGCGCCAGCAGTCAATCGCGGGCTAGCGGGAGAAGCGATGAGCAGTTCTTC

D gene: .
J gene: TRBJ2-7
V gene: TRBV10-3
clone size: many
CDR3 protein: CAISGAQTYEQYF
CDR3 DNA: TGTGCCATCAGTGGAGCGCAAACCTACGAGCAGTACTTC

D gene: .
J gene: TRBJ1-5
V gene: TRBV6-2/TRBV6-3
clone size: many
CDR3 protein: CASRLQGARPQHF
CDR3 DNA: TGTGCCAGCAGACTCCAGGGAGCCCGGCCCCAGCATTTT

D gene: .
J gene: TRBJ1-6
V gene: TRBV7-3
clone size: once
CDR3 protein: CASSKGGGNSPLHF
CDR3 DNA: TGTGCCAGCAGCAAGGGAGGGGGTAATTCACCCCTCCACTTT

D gene: TRBD1
J gene: TRBJ1-2
V gene: TRBV20-1
clone size: many
CDR3 protein: CSASQGAYGYTF
CDR3 DNA: TGCAGTGCTAGTCAGGGGGCCTATGGCTACACCTTC

D gene: TRBD2
J gene: TRBJ2-7
V gene: TRBV12-3/TRBV12-4
clone size: many
CDR3 protein: CASSLGLAGDLYEQYF
CDR3 DNA: TGTGCCAGCAGTTTGGGACTAGCGGGGGATCTCTACGAGCAGTACTTC

D gene: TRBD1
J gene: TRBJ2-7
V gene: TRBV9
clone size: medium-sized
CDR3 protein: CASSITGDYEQYF
CDR3 DNA: TGTGCCAGCAGCATTACAGGGGACTACGAGCAGTACTTC

D gene: .
J gene: TRBJ2-5
V gene: TRBV7-6
clone size: .
CDR3 protein: CASSPTAGGETQYF
CDR3 DNA: TGTGCCAGCAGCCCCACAGCGGGTGGTGAGACCCAGTACTTC

D gene: TRBD1
J gene: TRBJ2-7
V gene: TRBV5-1
clone size: medium-sized
CDR3 protein: CASSRAATGVYEQYF
CDR3 DNA: TGCGCCAGCAGCCGTGCCGCGACAGGGGTGTACGAGCAGTACTTC